The 2 T cell receptor beta chains listed next were all sequenced from one sample in a study of T cell changes during pregnancy in multiple sclerosis. TCRdb keeps only in-frame clones here, not all; method: immunoSEQ multiplex PCR. The sample shows under 80,000 clones, around 90% of them seen only once. The material sequenced was CD4+ T cells from peripheral blood mononuclear cells, taken in the second trimester of pregnancy. These receptors were obtained from a female donor with multiple sclerosis, enrolled in a pregnancy study.

The rearrangement joins TRBV28 to TRBJ1-1; no definite D call. CDR1 is MDHEN and CDR2 is SYDVKM in the germline V gene. The CDR3 extends over 12 amino acids. Trimming took off 11 bases at V and 2 bases at J, with 12 bases between the two ends. The CDR3 nucleotides are TGTGCCGCCCGCTCGGTAAACACTGAAGCTTTCTTT. Residues: CAARSVNTEAFF.

V and J are TRBV2 and TRBJ1-6; D uncertain. Germline lookup yields CDR1 SNHLY and CDR2 FYNNEI. The CDR3 is 16 amino acids. V was pared by 0 bases and J by 7 bases, with 13 bases between. The CDR3, as DNA: TGTGCCAGCAGTGAAGCCCAAGGGCGCGGGAATTCACCCCTCCACTTT. It yields the protein CASSEAQGRGNSPLHF. The full variable domain, in which reference TRBV2 and TRBJ1-6 provide the parts outside the CDR3, is EPEVTQTPSHQVTQMGQEVILRCVPISNHLYFYWYRQILGQKVEFLVSFYNNEISEKSEIFDDQFSVERPDGSNFTLKIRSTKLEDSAMYFCASSEAQGRGNSPLHFGNGTRLTVT.